This TCR beta chain was recorded in a study of cytomegalovirus exposure and HLA in healthy donors. Looking at the study overall: Earlier, 90 million to 140 million unique TCR beta sequences were recovered from about 200 million T cells by an analysis.

The PCR contained 60 Vbeta and 13 Jbeta primers. Libraries were prepared by immunoSEQ multiplex PCR; TCRdb keeps only in-frame clonotypes and omits some of them. Of about 69,000 clones detected, roughly 74% appear once; the ten largest clones hold 8.5% to 14%. Whole-study results and caveats: Later analysis identified several of the most significant clusters that appeared linked to common viral pathogens.

CDR1 and CDR2 (germline): SGHNT, YYREEE (reference sequence). The CDR3 length is 15 residues. J lost 8 bases, V lost 4 bases, and 12 bases had no gene match. With respect to this clone: Its cognate antigen is unknown.

The sequence came from a woman aged 55-69 years in good health and CMV-seropositive. The J gene is TRBJ1-2, the V gene TRBV5-4, with 9 nucleotides matching TRBD1. The sample was PBMCs. CDR3 in amino acids: CASSAGQGRIYGYTF. CDR3 in DNA: TGTGCCAGCAGCGCAGGACAGGGGAGAATCTACGGCTACACCTTC.